Here is one TCR beta chain with its context. Its target is unknown. Assay: immunoSEQ multiplex PCR; the TCRdb copy retains only in-frame clones and omits some. The sample lists under 95,000 clones, roughly 90% occurring once. Trimming took 1 base from V and 4 from J, leaving 10 bases between them. The CDR3 is made up of 14 amino acids. The germline gives CDR1 SGHAT, CDR2 FQDESV (reference sequence). This sample is drawn from a study of graft-versus-host responses after intestinal transplantation. About the research overall: Each of the recipients got a multivisceral, liver-intestinal, or isolated intestinal transplant. Each recipient received anti-thymocyte globulin induction, then tacrolimus and steroids for around three years. Regarding the study as a whole: Declining HvG levels early post-transplant were linked to peak circulating GvH clone levels.

The clonotype was recovered from a human donor who was the organ donor for an intestinal transplant. The source was unstimulated CD4+ T cells sorted from spleen or lymph node cells, collected before transplant. The chain couples TRBV11-1 to TRBJ2-5; weak D call: TRBD1 (6 bases). For the CDR3, the DNA is TGTGCCAGCAGCTTAGATCCAGGGGCAGAGACCCAGTACTTC. Residues: CASSLDPGAETQYF.